Ten or more counts support the clone carrying this T cell receptor beta chain. The antigen is unknown. This sample is part of a study of regulatory T cells in long-lasting Graves disease. As to time point: newly diagnosed GD, antithyroid drugs for less than 3 months. Construction of the TCR library relied on RNA isolated from PBMCs. The authors drew roughly 8.1 milliliters of peripheral blood into EDTA tubes. iRepertoire HTBI primers and Arm-PCR of CDR3 regions built TCR beta libraries. TCRdb itself ran the multiplex PCR reads through MiXCR, one entry per CDR3 protein. The sample has approximately 400,000 distinct CDR3 sequences, 15% seen once; the top ten hold roughly a sixth. The V segment lost 3 bases and the J segment 8 bases; nucleotides outside the gene matches: 8. Germline CDR1 reads GTSNPN; CDR2 reads SVGIG (reference sequence). The CDR3 is 13 amino acids. Study findings and constraints: Persistent disease showed a preference for TRBV28, TRBJ1-2 and TRBJ2-5. Few sampled subjects may have lowered accuracy.

The same data also contributed to another study, on T cells in Graves' hyperthyroidism and ophthalmopathy. That study reports: The HTBI primer set was used in a first-round RT-PCR of the TCR CDR3.

The chain has TRBV30 and TRBJ1-2, with 8 bases aligning to TRBD1. Sample: peripheral blood mononuclear cells (PBMCs), taken at new diagnosis, from a patient treated with antithyroid drugs. This clonotype was sampled from a woman under 40 with Graves disease. CDR3 region: CAWSLRGLGGYTF. CDR3 DNA: TGTGCCTGGAGCCTCAGGGGGCTCGGGGGCTACACCTTC.